This entry features one T cell receptor beta chain sequence. These data belong to a study of Ad26.COV2.S vaccination and SARS-CoV-2 variants. Noted treatment: some 20 received Ad26.COV2.S at low or high dose, single or two shots; about 5 received placebo; per-sample allocation not given. Repertoires come from day 63 after the first vaccine or placebo injection. The vaccine antigen was prefusion-stabilized Wuhan SARS-CoV-2 spike. Assay: immunoSEQ multiplex PCR; the TCRdb copy retains only in-frame clones and omits some. The sample includes 300,000 to 400,000 clones, around 86% seen only once; the top ten take about 3.5%. V was cut by 2 bases and J by 10 bases, with 15 bases left in between. CDR1 SGHRS and CDR2 YFSETQ come from the germline V gene. The CDR3 length is 14 residues.

This TCR derives from a person aged 18-60 years who received the Ad26.COV2.S COVID-19 vaccine or a placebo. The source material was peripheral blood, sampled in a trial of Ad26.COV2.S vaccine versus placebo. The rearrangement links TRBV5-1 to TRBJ1-4; D is uncertain. CDR3: CASSLLLAEGKLFF. CDR3 DNA: TGCGCCAGCAGCTTATTACTCGCCGAGGGAAAACTGTTTTTT. The variable domain in full, completed from reference TRBV5-1 and TRBJ1-4, reads KAGVTQTPRYLIKTRGQQVTLSCSPISGHRSVSWYQQTPGQGLQFLFEYFSETQRNKGNFPGRFSGRQFSNSRSEMNVSTLELGDSALYLCASSLLLAEGKLFFGSGTQLSVL.